These T cell receptor beta chains were read from a single sample in a study of blood T cell repertoires in COVID-19. TCRdb keeps only in-frame clones here, not all; method: immunoSEQ multiplex PCR. The table has some 250,000 clones, about 83% seen once. Sequencing was performed on peripheral blood. The receptor set was obtained from a man aged 35 to 55 with active or convalescent COVID-19. CDR3s include the opening cysteine and the closing phenylalanine or tryptophan. A D gene is named only where the DNA matches it firmly. Rows give clone size only sometimes, using once, few, many, or a class for an expanded clone.

d_call	clone_size	v_call	j_call	cdr3_nt	cdr3_aa
-	-	TRBV9	TRBJ1-6	TGTGCCAGCAGCGCACAGGGTTTCAATAATTCACCCCTCCACTTT	CASSAQGFNNSPLHF
TRBD1	-	TRBV11-1	TRBJ1-1	TGTGCCAGCAGCTTATCGTCAGGGGGAACTGAAGCTTTCTTT	CASSLSSGGTEAFF
-	-	TRBV4-1	TRBJ1-5	TGCGCCAGCAGCCAAGCCCTATTCGGGTTTGGAAAAAATCAGCCCCAGCATTTT	CASSQALFGFGKNQPQHF
TRBD2	-	TRBV9	TRBJ2-3	TGTGCCAGCAGCGTAGTGGCGGGGGGAACAGATACGCAGTATTTT	CASSVVAGGTDTQYF
-	-	TRBV28	TRBJ1-2	TGTGCCAGCAGTTCCGGGGCGGGAGCCTCCTGGTACACCTTC	CASSSGAGASWYTF
TRBD1	-	TRBV7-6	TRBJ2-1	TGTGCCAGCAGCCCGACTCCTACAGGGGCCGCCTACAATGAGCAGTTCTTC	CASSPTPTGAAYNEQFF
TRBD1	-	TRBV4-1	TRBJ2-3	TGCGCCAGCAGCCTTTCCGGGACAGGGTTAGGAGGAGGGAGCACAGATACGCAGTATTTT	CASSLSGTGLGGGSTDTQYF
-	-	TRBV15	TRBJ2-2	TGTGCCACCAGCAGAGCTGAGGGGGACGCCGGGGAGCTGTTTTTT	CATSRAEGDAGELFF
-	-	TRBV25-1	TRBJ1-1	TGTGCCAGCAGTGACTCTAGTACCACTGAAGCTTTCTTT	CASSDSSTTEAFF
TRBD2	-	TRBV5-1	TRBJ2-1	TGCGCCAGCAGCTTGGCCCCTACTAGCGGGATTTACAATGAGCAGTTCTTC	CASSLAPTSGIYNEQFF
TRBD1	-	TRBV30	TRBJ2-7	TGTGCCTGGAGTATGGGACAGGGGATATACGAGCAGTACTTC	CAWSMGQGIYEQYF
TRBD1	-	TRBV19	TRBJ1-6	TGTGCCAGTAAAGGTATAGACAGGGATTATTCACCCCTCCACTTT	CASKGIDRDYSPLHF
TRBD1	-	TRBV27	TRBJ2-1	TGTGCCAGCAGTTCCCCCGGGACAGGGCTTTCGAATGAGCAATTCTTC	CASSSPGTGLSNEQFF
-	once	TRBV6-1	TRBJ1-5	TGTGCCAGCAGTGATGCCCCGACAGTTTATAGCAATCAGCCCCAGCATTTT	CASSDAPTVYSNQPQHF
-	-	TRBV6-1	TRBJ1-2	TGTGCCAGCAGTGAAATACCAAGCACTAACTATGGCTACACCTTC	CASSEIPSTNYGYTF
TRBD1	-	TRBV5-4	TRBJ2-7	TGTGCCAGCAGCCCCACAGGGGGCGCATCCTACGAGCAGTACTTC	CASSPTGGASYEQYF
TRBD2	-	TRBV11-2	TRBJ2-7	TGTGCCAGCAGCTTAGATAGGGCTAGCGGGCCCGAGCAGTACTTC	CASSLDRASGPEQYF
-	few	TRBV11-2	TRBJ2-7	TGTGCCAGCAGCTTGACAGGACCTTCCTACGAGCAGTACTTC	CASSLTGPSYEQYF
TRBD2	-	TRBV25-1	TRBJ2-3	TGTGCCAGCCGGGACTATCAGGATACGCAGTATTTT	CASRDYQDTQYF
-	-	TRBV5-6	TRBJ1-3	TGTGCCAGCAGCTTGGTAGACGGGGATTACGGAAACACCATATATTTT	CASSLVDGDYGNTIYF
-	-	TRBV7-3	TRBJ1-6	TGTGCCAGCAGCTTAGGACGGACAAATTCACCCCTCCACTTT	CASSLGRTNSPLHF
-	-	TRBV5-5	TRBJ2-5	TGTGCCAGCAGCCTGACATCCGGGAACCAAGAGACCCAGTACTTC	CASSLTSGNQETQYF
-	many	TRBV29-1	TRBJ1-1	TGCAGCGCCGCCGAGCGGGATGAAGCTTTCTTT	CSAAERDEAFF
-	-	TRBV7-2	TRBJ2-7	TGTGCCAGCAGCACCTCCACCCGGTCGACCTACGAGCAGTACTTC	CASSTSTRSTYEQYF
-	-	TRBV23-1	TRBJ1-6	TGCGCCAGCAGACAGGGCTCCTATAATTCACCCCTCCACTTT	CASRQGSYNSPLHF
TRBD2	few	TRBV11-3	TRBJ2-1	TGTGCCAGCAGCTCGTGGACTAGCGGGGGGGAGTACTACAATGAGCAGTTCTTC	CASSSWTSGGEYYNEQFF
-	-	TRBV6-5	TRBJ2-7	TGTGCCAGCAGAAAGGGGGACGAGCAGTACTTC	CASRKGDEQYF
TRBD1	-	TRBV9	TRBJ1-2	TGTGCCAGCAGCGTAGGACAGGGGTTCGGGTATGGCTACACCTTC	CASSVGQGFGYGYTF
TRBD1	-	TRBV24-1	TRBJ1-5	TGTGCCACCAGTGACTCGGGACAGGGAGGTGGCAATCAGCCCCAGCATTTT	CATSDSGQGGGNQPQHF
TRBD1	once	TRBV24-1	TRBJ1-4	TGTGCCACCAGTGAATCTAGACAGGGGGGTCGTGAAAAACTGTTTTTT	CATSESRQGGREKLFF
TRBD1	-	TRBV30	TRBJ1-1	TGTGCCTGGAGCCACCAGGGGGCCGCTGAAGCTTTCTTT	CAWSHQGAAEAFF
-	-	TRBV27	TRBJ1-5	TGTGCCAGCAGAGAGAGGGTGATGCAGCCCCAGCATTTT	CASRERVMQPQHF
TRBD1	once	TRBV6-5	TRBJ2-7	TGTGCCAGCAGACCACCGGGACAGGGGCCTTGGCAGTACTTC	CASRPPGQGPWQYF
-	-	TRBV12-3/TRBV12-4	TRBJ1-1	TGTGCCAGCAGTCGAGCGAGAAACACTGAAGCTTTCTTT	CASSRARNTEAFF
TRBD2	-	TRBV24-1	TRBJ2-2	TGTGCCACCAGTGATATAGCGGGGAACACCGGGGAGCTGTTTTTT	CATSDIAGNTGELFF
TRBD1	-	TRBV7-3	TRBJ1-6	TGTGCCAGCAGCTGGGGGACAGGCTATAATTCACCCCTCCACTTT	CASSWGTGYNSPLHF
TRBD2	-	TRBV28	TRBJ2-1	TGTGCCAGCAGCTCCAGCGGGAGCACTGGAGATGAGCAGTTCTTC	CASSSSGSTGDEQFF
TRBD1	few	TRBV5-8	TRBJ2-1	TGTGCCAGCAGCCGACATTTGGACAGGATGTTCTTC	CASSRHLDRMFF
-	-	TRBV3-1/TRBV3-2	TRBJ2-1	TGTGCCAGCAGCCAAGATTGGCGCAGGATCAATGAGCAGTTCTTC	CASSQDWRRINEQFF
TRBD1	-	TRBV6-5	TRBJ1-5	TGTGCCAGCAGTACCGGGACAGGGGCTAATCAGCCCCAGCATTTT	CASSTGTGANQPQHF
-	-	TRBV19	TRBJ2-5	TGTGCCAGTAGTATTAAAGGGGGGACCCAGTACTTC	CASSIKGGTQYF